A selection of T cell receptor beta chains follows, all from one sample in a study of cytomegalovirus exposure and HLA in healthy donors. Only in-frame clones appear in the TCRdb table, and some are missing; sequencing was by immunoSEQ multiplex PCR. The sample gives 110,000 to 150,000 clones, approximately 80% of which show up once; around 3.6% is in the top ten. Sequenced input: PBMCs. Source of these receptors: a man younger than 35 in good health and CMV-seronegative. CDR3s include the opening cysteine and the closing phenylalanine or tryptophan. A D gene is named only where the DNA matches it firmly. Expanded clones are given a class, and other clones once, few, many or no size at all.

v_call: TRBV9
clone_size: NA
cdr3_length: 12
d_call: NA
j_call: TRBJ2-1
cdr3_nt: TGTGCCAGCAGCCCAGGGTACAATGAGCAGTTCTTC
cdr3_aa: CASSPGYNEQFF

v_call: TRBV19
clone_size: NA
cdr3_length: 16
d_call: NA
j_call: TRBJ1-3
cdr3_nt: TGTGCCAGTACGATGTGGGGCATAGCCTCTGGAAACACCATATATTTT
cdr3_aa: CASTMWGIASGNTIYF

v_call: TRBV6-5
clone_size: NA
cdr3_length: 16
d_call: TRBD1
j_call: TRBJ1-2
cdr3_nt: TGTGCCAGCAGTTACTCCAGCCGACAGGGAATATATGGCTACACCTTC
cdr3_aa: CASSYSSRQGIYGYTF

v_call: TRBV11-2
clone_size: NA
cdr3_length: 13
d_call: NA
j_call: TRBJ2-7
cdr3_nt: TGTGCCAGCAGCTTTTCCGGGTTCTACGAGCAGTACTTC
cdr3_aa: CASSFSGFYEQYF

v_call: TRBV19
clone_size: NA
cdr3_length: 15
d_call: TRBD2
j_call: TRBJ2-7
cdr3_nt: TGTGCCAGTAGTGACCCACGGGAGGGCCGCTACGAGCAGTACTTC
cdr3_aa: CASSDPREGRYEQYF

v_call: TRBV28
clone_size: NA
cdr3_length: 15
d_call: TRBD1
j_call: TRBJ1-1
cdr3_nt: TGTGCCAGCAATTTATCCGGGACAGGGGGCACTGAAGCTTTCTTT
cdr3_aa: CASNLSGTGGTEAFF

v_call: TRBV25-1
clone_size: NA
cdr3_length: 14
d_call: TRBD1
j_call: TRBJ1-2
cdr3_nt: TGTGCCAGCGCCAGGACAGGGGCTCGGGGGGACTACACCTTC
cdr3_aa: CASARTGARGDYTF

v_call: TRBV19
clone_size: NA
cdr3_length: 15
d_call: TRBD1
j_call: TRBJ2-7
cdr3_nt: TGTGCCAGTAGTATTAACAGGGGACCTACCTACGAGCAGTACTTC
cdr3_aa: CASSINRGPTYEQYF

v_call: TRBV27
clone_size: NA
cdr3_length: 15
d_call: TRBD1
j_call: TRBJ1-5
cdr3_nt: TGTGCCAGCAGTAGTGGACAGGGGGCCTGGCAGCCCCAGCATTTT
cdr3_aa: CASSSGQGAWQPQHF

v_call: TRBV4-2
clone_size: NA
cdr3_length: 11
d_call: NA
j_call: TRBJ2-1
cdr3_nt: TGTGCCAGCGCCCAGTACGATGAGCAGTTCTTC
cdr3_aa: CASAQYDEQFF

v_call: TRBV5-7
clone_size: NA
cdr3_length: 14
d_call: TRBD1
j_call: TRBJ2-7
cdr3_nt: TGTGCCAGCAGCTTGCCAGGACAGGCCCACGAGCAGTACTTC
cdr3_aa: CASSLPGQAHEQYF

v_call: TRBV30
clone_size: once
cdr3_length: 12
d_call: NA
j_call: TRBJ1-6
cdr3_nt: TGTGCCTGGAATCGTTTTCGGGAACCCCTCCACTTT
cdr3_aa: CAWNRFREPLHF

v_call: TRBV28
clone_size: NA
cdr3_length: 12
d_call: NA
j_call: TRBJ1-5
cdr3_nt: TGTGCCAGCAGTACCACAGGGAGGCCCCAGCATTTT
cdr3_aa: CASSTTGRPQHF

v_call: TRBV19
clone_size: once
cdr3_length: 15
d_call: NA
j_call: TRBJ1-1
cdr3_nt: TGTGCCAGTAGTATAAAGGCAGGGGCAAACACTGAAGCTTTCTTT
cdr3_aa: CASSIKAGANTEAFF

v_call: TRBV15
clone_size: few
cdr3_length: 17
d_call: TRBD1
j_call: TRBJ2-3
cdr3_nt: TGTGCCACCAGCAGAGACCCGGGACAGGGGGTAACAGATACGCAGTATTTT
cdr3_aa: CATSRDPGQGVTDTQYF

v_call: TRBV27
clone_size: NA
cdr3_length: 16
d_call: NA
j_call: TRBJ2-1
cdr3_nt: TGTGCCAGCAGTTTTATAGCTTCCCACTCCTACAATGAGCAGTTCTTC
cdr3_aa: CASSFIASHSYNEQFF

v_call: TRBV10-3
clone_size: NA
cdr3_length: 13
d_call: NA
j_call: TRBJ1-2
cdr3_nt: TGTGCCATCAGTGAAAGACAGGCCGATGGCTACACCTTC
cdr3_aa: CAISERQADGYTF

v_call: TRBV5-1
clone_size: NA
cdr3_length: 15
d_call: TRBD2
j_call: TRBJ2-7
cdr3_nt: TGCGCCAGCAGCTTGACTAGCGGGCTCTCCTACGAGCAGTACTTC
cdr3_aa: CASSLTSGLSYEQYF

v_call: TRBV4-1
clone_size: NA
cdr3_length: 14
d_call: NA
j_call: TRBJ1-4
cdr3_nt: TGCGCCAGCAGCCCTGGCAGAACTAATGAAAAACTGTTTTTT
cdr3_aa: CASSPGRTNEKLFF

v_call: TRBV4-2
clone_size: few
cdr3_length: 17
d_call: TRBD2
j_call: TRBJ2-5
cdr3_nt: TGTGCCAGCAGCCAAATCGCGAGCGGGAGCAACAAAGAGACCCAGTACTTC
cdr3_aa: CASSQIASGSNKETQYF

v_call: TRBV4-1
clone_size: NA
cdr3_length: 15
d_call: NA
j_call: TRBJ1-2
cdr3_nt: TGCGCCAGCAGCCAAGTCCAGGGTCAGGGGTATGGCTACACCTTC
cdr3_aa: CASSQVQGQGYGYTF

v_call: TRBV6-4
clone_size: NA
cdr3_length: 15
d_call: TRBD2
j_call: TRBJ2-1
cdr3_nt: TGTGCCAGCAGTAGAGGACTAGCGGGGTACAATGAGCAGTTCTTC
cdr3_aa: CASSRGLAGYNEQFF

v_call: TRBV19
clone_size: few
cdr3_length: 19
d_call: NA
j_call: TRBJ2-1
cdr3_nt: TGTGCCAGTAGTGGGCCGGGACAAGGGACCTCAATAGCCTACAATGAGCAGTTCTTC
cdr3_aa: CASSGPGQGTSIAYNEQFF

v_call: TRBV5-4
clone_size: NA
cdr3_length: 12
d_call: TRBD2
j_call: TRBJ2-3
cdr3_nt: TGTGCCAGCAGCTTAGAGTCGACTAGCGAGTATTTT
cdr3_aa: CASSLESTSEYF

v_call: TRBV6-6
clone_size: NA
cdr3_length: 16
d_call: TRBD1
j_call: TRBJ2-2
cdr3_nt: TGTGCCAGCAGGCTAGACCAGGGGGCCGGCACCGGGGAGCTGTTTTTT
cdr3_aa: CASRLDQGAGTGELFF

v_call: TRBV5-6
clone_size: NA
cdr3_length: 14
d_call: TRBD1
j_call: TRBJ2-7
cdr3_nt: TGTGCCAGCCTGCTCTGGGGGACAGCATACGAGCAGTACTTC
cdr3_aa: CASLLWGTAYEQYF

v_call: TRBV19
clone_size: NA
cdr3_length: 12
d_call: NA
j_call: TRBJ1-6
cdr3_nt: TGTGCCAGTAGCCATCAGGGTTCACCCCTCCACTTT
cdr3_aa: CASSHQGSPLHF

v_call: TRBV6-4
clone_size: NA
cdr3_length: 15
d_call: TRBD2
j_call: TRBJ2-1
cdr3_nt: TGTGCCAGCAGCGAAACTAGCGGGGCCTACAATGAGCAGTTCTTC
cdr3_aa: CASSETSGAYNEQFF

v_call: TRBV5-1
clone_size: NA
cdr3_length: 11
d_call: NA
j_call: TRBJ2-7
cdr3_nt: TGCGCCAGCAGCTTGGACCACGAGCAGTACTTC
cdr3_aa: CASSLDHEQYF